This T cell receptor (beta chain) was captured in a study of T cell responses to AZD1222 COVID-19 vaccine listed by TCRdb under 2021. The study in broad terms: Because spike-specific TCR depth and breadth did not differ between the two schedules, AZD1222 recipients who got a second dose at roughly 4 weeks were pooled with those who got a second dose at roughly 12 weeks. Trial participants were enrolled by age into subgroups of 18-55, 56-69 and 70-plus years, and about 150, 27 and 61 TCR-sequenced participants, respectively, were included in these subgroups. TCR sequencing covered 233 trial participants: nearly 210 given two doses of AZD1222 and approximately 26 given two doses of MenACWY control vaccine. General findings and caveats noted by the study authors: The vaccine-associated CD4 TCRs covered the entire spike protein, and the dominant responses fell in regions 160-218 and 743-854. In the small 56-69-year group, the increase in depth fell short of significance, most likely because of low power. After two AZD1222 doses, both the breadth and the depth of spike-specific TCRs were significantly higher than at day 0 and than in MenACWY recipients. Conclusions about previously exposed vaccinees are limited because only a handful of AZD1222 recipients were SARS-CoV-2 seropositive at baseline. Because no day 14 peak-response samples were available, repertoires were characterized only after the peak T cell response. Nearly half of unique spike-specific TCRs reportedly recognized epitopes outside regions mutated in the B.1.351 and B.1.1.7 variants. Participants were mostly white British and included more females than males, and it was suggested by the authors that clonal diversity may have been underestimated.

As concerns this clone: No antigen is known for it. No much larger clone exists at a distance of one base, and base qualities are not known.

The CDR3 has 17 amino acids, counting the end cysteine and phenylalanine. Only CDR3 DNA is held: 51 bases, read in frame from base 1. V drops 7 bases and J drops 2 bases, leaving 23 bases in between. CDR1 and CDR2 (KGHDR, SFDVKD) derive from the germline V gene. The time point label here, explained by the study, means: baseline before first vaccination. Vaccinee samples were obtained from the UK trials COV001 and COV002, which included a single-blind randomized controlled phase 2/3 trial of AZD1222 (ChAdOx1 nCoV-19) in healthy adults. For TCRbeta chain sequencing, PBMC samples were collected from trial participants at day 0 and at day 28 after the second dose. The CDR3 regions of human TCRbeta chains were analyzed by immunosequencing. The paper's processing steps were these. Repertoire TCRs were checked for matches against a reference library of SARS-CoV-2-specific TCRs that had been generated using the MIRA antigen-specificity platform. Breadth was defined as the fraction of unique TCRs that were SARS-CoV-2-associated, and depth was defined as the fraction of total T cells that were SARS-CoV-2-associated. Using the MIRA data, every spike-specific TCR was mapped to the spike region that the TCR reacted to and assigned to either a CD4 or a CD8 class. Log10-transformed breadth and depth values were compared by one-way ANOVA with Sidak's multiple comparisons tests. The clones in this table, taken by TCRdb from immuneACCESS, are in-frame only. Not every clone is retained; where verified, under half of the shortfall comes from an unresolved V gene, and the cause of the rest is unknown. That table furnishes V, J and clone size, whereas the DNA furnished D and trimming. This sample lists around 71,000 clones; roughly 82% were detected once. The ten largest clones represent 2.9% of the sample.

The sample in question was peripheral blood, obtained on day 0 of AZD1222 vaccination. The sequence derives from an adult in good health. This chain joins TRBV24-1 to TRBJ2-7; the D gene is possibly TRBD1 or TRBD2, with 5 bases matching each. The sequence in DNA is TGTGCCACCAGGATCAGGGAGCCCAACAACCTAACCTACGAGCAGTACTTC. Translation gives CATRIREPNNLTYEQYF.